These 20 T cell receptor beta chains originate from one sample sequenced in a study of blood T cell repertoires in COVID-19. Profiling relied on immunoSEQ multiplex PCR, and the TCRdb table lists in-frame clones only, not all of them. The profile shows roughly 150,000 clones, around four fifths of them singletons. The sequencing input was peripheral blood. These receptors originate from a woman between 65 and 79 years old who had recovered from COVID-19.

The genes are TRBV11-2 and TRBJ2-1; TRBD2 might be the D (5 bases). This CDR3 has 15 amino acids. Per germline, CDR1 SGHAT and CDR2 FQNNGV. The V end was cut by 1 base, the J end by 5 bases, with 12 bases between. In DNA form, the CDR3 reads TGTGCCAGCAGCTTAGTGTGGAGCGGCCACAATGAGCAGTTCTTC. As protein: CASSLVWSGHNEQFF.

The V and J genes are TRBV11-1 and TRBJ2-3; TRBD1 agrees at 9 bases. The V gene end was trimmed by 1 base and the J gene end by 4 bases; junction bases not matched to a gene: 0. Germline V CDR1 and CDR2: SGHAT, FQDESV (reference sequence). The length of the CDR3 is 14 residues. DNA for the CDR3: TGTGCCAGCAGCTTAGACAGGGGGCCAGATACGCAGTATTTT. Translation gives CASSLDRGPDTQYF.

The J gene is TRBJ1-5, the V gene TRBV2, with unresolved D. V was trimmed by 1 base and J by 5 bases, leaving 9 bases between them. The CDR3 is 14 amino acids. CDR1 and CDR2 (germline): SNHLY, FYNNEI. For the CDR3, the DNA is TGTGCCAGCAGTGAAGGGGCAGGATATCAGCCCCAGCATTTT. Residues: CASSEGAGYQPQHF. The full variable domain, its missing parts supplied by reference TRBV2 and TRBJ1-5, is EPEVTQTPSHQVTQMGQEVILRCVPISNHLYFYWYRQILGQKVEFLVSFYNNEISEKSEIFDDQFSVERPDGSNFTLKIRSTKLEDSAMYFCASSEGAGYQPQHFGDGTRLSIL.

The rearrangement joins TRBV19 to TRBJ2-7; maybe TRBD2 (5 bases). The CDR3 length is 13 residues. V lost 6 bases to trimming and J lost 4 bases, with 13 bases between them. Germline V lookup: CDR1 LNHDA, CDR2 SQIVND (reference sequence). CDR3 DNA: TGTGCCAGTAGCCCCTCACGGGGTTACGAGCAGTACTTC. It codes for CASSPSRGYEQYF.

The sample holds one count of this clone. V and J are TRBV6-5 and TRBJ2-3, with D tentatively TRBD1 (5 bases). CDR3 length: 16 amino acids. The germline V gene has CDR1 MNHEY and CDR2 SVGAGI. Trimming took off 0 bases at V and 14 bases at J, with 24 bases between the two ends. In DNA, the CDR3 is TGTGCCAGCAGTTACTCGGACACCGTACCTCGACCCCGCACGTATTTT. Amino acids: CASSYSDTVPRPRTYF.

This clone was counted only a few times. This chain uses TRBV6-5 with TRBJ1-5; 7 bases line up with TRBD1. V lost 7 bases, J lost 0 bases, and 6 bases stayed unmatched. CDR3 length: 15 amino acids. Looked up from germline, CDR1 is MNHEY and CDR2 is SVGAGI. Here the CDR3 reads CASKTQGNSNQPQHF. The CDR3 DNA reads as TGTGCCAGCAAGACACAGGGGAATAGCAATCAGCCCCAGCATTTT.

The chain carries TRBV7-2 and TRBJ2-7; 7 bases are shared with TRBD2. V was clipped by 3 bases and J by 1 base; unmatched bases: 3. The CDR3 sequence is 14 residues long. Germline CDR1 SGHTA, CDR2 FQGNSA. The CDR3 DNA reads TGTGCCAGCAGCTTGTGGCGGGGGTCCTACGAGCAGTACTTC. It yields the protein CASSLWRGSYEQYF. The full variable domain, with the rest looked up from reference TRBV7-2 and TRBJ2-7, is GAGVSQSPSNKVTEKGKDVELRCDPISGHTALYWYRQSLGQGLEFLIYFQGNSAPDKSGLPSDRFSAERTGGSVSTLTIQRTQQEDSAVYLCASSLWRGSYEQYFGPGTRLTVT.

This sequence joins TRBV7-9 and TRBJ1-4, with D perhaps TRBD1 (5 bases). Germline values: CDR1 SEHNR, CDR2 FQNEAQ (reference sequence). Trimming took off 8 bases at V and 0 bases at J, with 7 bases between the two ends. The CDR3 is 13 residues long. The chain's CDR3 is CASPTATNEKLFF. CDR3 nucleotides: TGTGCCAGCCCGACAGCAACTAATGAAAAACTGTTTTTT.

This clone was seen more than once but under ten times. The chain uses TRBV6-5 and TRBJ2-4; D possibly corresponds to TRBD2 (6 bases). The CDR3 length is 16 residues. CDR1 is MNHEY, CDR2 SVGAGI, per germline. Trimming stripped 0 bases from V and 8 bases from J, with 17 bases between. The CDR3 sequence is CASSYSSAGRGDIQYF. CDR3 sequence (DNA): TGTGCCAGCAGTTACTCGAGCGCGGGGCGGGGAGACATTCAGTACTTC.

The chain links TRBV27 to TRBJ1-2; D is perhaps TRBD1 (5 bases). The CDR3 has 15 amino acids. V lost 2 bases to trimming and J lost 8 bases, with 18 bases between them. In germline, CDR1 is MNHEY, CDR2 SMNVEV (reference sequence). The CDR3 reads CASSLTPLGGWGYTF. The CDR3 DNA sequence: TGTGCCAGCAGTTTAACCCCCTTGGGGGGGTGGGGCTACACCTTC.

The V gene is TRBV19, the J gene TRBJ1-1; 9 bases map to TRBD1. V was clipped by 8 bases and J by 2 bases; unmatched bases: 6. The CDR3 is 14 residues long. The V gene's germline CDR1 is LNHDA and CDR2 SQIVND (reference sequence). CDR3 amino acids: CASARDRVNTEAFF. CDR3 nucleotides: TGTGCCAGTGCACGGGACAGGGTAAACACTGAAGCTTTCTTT. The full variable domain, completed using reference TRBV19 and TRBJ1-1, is DGGITQSPKYLFRKEGQNVTLSCEQNLNHDAMYWYRQDPGQGLRLIYYSQIVNDFQKGDIAEGYSVSREKKESFPLTVTSAQKNPTAFYLCASARDRVNTEAFFGQGTRLTVV.

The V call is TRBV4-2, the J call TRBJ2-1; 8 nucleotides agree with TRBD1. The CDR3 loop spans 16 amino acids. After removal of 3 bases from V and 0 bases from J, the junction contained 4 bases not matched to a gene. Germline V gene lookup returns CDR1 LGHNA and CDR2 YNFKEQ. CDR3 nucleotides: TGTGCCAGCAGCCAGGACACAGGGGGCTCCTACAATGAGCAGTTCTTC. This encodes CASSQDTGGSYNEQFF.

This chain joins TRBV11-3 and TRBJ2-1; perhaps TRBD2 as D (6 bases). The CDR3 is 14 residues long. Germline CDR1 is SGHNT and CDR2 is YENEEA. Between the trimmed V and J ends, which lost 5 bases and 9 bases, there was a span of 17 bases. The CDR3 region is CASSPRPGAGEQFF. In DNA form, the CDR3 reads TGTGCCAGCAGCCCCCGACCGGGAGCGGGTGAGCAGTTCTTC.

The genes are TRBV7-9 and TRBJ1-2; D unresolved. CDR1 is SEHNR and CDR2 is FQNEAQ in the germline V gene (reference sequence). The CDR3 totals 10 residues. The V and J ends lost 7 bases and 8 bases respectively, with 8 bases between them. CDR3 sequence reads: CASTLEGYTF. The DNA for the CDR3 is TGTGCCAGCACCCTAGAGGGCTACACCTTC.

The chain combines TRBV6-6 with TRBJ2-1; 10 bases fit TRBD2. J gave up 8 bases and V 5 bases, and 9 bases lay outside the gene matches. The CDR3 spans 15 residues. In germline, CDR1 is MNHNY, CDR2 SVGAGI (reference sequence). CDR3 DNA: TGTGCCAGCAGTAAGAGCGGGAGGGCCCTGGATGAGCAGTTCTTC. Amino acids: CASSKSGRALDEQFF.

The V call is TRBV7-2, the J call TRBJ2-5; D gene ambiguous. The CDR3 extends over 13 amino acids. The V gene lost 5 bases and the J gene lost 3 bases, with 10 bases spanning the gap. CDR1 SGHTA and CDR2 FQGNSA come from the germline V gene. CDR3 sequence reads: CASSRELKETQYF. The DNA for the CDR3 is TGTGCCAGCAGCCGAGAACTCAAAGAGACCCAGTACTTC. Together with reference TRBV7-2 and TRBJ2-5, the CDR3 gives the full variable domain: GAGVSQSPSNKVTEKGKDVELRCDPISGHTALYWYRQSLGQGLEFLIYFQGNSAPDKSGLPSDRFSAERTGGSVSTLTIQRTQQEDSAVYLCASSRELKETQYFGPGTRLLVL.

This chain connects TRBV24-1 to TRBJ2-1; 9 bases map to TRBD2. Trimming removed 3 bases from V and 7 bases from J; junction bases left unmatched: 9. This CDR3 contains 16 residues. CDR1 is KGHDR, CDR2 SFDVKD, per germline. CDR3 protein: CATSDNSGGRRNEQFF. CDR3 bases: TGTGCCACCAGTGATAATAGCGGGGGCCGTCGAAATGAGCAGTTCTTC.

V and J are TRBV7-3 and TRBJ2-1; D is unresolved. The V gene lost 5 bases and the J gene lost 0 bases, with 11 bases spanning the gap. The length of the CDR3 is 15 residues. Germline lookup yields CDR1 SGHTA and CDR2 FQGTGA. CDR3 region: CASSPDPGSYNEQFF. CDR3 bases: TGTGCCAGCAGCCCTGACCCGGGCTCCTACAATGAGCAGTTCTTC.

CDR3 sequence: CASSLVGTVAYEQYF. The CDR3 DNA sequence: TGCGCCAGCAGCTTGGTGGGGACAGTAGCCTACGAGCAGTACTTC. The chain joins TRBV5-1 to TRBJ2-7; TRBD1 matches 7 bases. Germline V gives CDR1 SGHRS, CDR2 YFSETQ. V was clipped by 0 bases and J by 2 bases; unmatched bases: 5. This CDR3 region has 15 residues.

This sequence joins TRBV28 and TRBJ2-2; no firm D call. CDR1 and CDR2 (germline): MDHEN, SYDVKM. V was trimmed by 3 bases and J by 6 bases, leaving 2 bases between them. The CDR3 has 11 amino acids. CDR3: CASSFAGELFF. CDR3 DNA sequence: TGTGCCAGCAGTTTCGCCGGGGAGCTGTTTTTT.